Here is one T cell receptor (beta chain) with its context. The data were taken from a study of PD-1 blockade in classical Hodgkin lymphoma. As for time point: cycle 4 day 1 (C4D1), after 6 weeks of nivolumab. Autologous stem cell transplantation was followed by relapse in every patient, and brentuximab vedotin exposure varied. Profiling relied on immunoSEQ multiplex PCR, and the TCRdb table lists in-frame clones only, not all of them. The table has 64,000 or so clones, around nine tenths seen once; the top ten hold approximately 8%. This CDR3 comprises 13 residues. The V end lost 8 bases, the J end lost 4 bases, and 14 bases lay between the germline ends. CDR1 and CDR2 (germline): SNHLY, FYNNEI.

The sample was peripheral blood mononuclear cells (PBMCs), taken before the fourth cycle of nivolumab. The rearrangement links TRBV2 to TRBJ2-5; D might be TRBD2 (7 bases). The receptor was isolated from a human donor with classical Hodgkin lymphoma. CDR3 sequence: CASETGGRETQYF. The CDR3 bases are TGTGCCAGCGAGACGGGGGGCAGAGAGACCCAGTACTTC.